This T cell receptor beta chain was obtained from a study of OX40 agonist ivuxolimab in advanced cancers. General observations from the study: No antigen was identified for the clonally expanded peripheral T cells.

Comments on this clone: Antigen specificity is unknown. The sample contains more than one DNA sequence encoding this CDR3.

Method: immunoSEQ multiplex PCR; TCRdb's copy keeps in-frame clones and lacks some. The table lists approximately 100,000 clones, 80% to 90% of them singletons. V gave up 2 bases and J gave up 3 bases, with 8 bases separating them. The CDR3 covers 14 residues. Germline V gene sequence: CDR1 SGHDT, CDR2 YYEEEE. This specimen was CD4+ or CD8+ T cells sorted from blood, taken in a trial of the OX40 agonist ivuxolimab. The chain uses TRBV5-6 and TRBJ1-4, with D hard to call. The sequence was obtained from an adult with an advanced solid tumor such as melanoma, head and neck, liver or kidney cancer. CDR3 loop: CASSFRQPNEKLFF. For the CDR3, the DNA is TGTGCCAGCAGCTTCCGTCAGCCTAATGAAAAACTGTTTTTT. Looking up the rest from reference TRBV5-6 and TRBJ1-4 gives the full variable domain: DAGVTQSPTHLIKTRGQQVTLRCSPKSGHDTVSWYQQALGQGPQFIFQYYEEEERQRGNFPDRFSGHQFPNYSSELNVNALLLGDSALYLCASSFRQPNEKLFFGSGTQLSVL.